These 3 T cell receptor beta chains were all obtained from the same sample, sequenced in a study of blood T cell repertoires in COVID-19. Profiled with immunoSEQ multiplex PCR; TCRdb holds only in-frame clones, not every one. Altogether about 420,000 clones are present, roughly 89% being singletons, with the ten largest covering approximately 0.92%. The sample was peripheral blood. These receptors were taken from a man aged 18 to 30 with COVID-19, enrolled during active disease.

V usage is TRBV4-2 and J usage is TRBJ1-5; D is unclear. Germline V lookup: CDR1 LGHNA, CDR2 YNFKEQ. The V and J ends lost 0 bases and 5 bases respectively, with 5 bases between them. The CDR3 length is 13 residues. For the CDR3, the DNA is TGTGCCAGCAGCCAAGATCGGGATCAGCCCCAGCATTTT. Protein: CASSQDRDQPQHF.

This clone was seen a single time. The V and J genes are TRBV11-1 and TRBJ2-3; 8 bases fit TRBD2. The CDR3 is 15 amino acids. CDR1 and CDR2 (germline): SGHAT, FQDESV (reference sequence). Trimming took 1 base from V and 5 from J; bases not matched to a gene: 5. The CDR3 DNA reads as TGTGCCAGCAGCTTAGGGAGCGGGAGTAGAGATACGCAGTATTTT. Its protein is CASSLGSGSRDTQYF.

The chain employs TRBV18 and TRBJ2-1; TRBD2 matches 14 bases. The V gene's germline CDR1 is KGHSH and CDR2 LQKENI. The CDR3 runs to 15 residues. V trimming: 3 bases; J trimming: 10 bases; junction bases outside the gene matches: 5. The CDR3 region is CASSPPGLAGEEQFF. CDR3 coding DNA: TGTGCCAGCTCACCCCCGGGACTAGCGGGAGAAGAGCAGTTCTTC.